Following are 26 T cell receptor beta chains from one sample sequenced in a study of blood T cell repertoires in COVID-19. TCRdb's copy holds only in-frame clones and misses some; the assay was immunoSEQ multiplex PCR. The data contain under 250,000 clones, 70% to 90% of them seen just once; the ten biggest clones take up around 0.72%. Sequencing used peripheral blood. The receptors stem from a man between 35 and 55 years old with acute or convalescent COVID-19.

The V and J genes are TRBV7-2 and TRBJ1-4; D perhaps matches TRBD1 (6 bases). This CDR3 spans 14 amino acids. Germline V gene sequence: CDR1 SGHTA, CDR2 FQGNSA. V lost 3 bases to trimming and J lost 8 bases, with 13 bases between them. The CDR3 sequence: CASSFRGAREKLFF. CDR3 coding DNA: TGTGCCAGCAGCTTTCGGGGGGCGCGAGAAAAACTGTTTTTT. The variable domain in full, completed from reference TRBV7-2 and TRBJ1-4, reads GAGVSQSPSNKVTEKGKDVELRCDPISGHTALYWYRQSLGQGLEFLIYFQGNSAPDKSGLPSDRFSAERTGGSVSTLTIQRTQQEDSAVYLCASSFRGAREKLFFGSGTQLSVL.

The chain has TRBV12-3 or TRBV12-4 and TRBJ1-2; D unclear. Between the trimmed V and J ends, which lost 2 bases and 2 bases, there was a span of 6 bases. The CDR3 covers 13 residues. In DNA, the CDR3 is TGTGCCAGCAGTTTATCACAGAACTATGGCTACACCTTC. Translated, it gives CASSLSQNYGYTF.

V usage is TRBV30 and J usage is TRBJ1-2; 12 positions agree with TRBD1. Germline V CDR1 and CDR2: GTSNPN, SVGIG (reference sequence). This CDR3 comprises 15 residues. V trimming: 0 bases; J trimming: 8 bases; junction bases outside the gene matches: 7. For the CDR3, the DNA is TGTGCCTGGAGTGTACCGGGACAGGGGGCGCTCGGCTACACCTTC. This encodes CAWSVPGQGALGYTF.

The chain employs TRBV5-8 and TRBJ2-7; 11 nucleotides agree with TRBD2. Germline CDR1 and CDR2: SGHTS and YDEGEE. The CDR3 extends over 16 amino acids. V was clipped by 2 bases and J by 7 bases; unmatched bases: 11. CDR3 sequence (DNA): TGTGCCAGCAGCTTAGGAACTAGCGGGAGTTCTGAAGAGCAGTACTTC. Translating gives CASSLGTSGSSEEQYF.

The rearrangement links TRBV3-1 (or the pseudogene TRBV3-2) to TRBJ1-2; D not resolved. Germline lookup yields CDR1 LGHDT and CDR2 YNNKEL (reference sequence). The CDR3 extends over 14 amino acids. Trimming took off 3 bases at V and 8 bases at J, with 16 bases between the two ends. CDR3 sequence reads: CASSHGSRAGGYTF. The CDR3 coding sequence is TGTGCCAGCAGCCATGGCAGTCGGGCGGGGGGCTACACCTTC.

The chain joins TRBV27 to TRBJ1-2, with D maybe TRBD1 (6 bases). The CDR3 extends over 14 amino acids. V dropped 5 bases and J dropped 0 bases, with 10 bases sitting between them. Germline CDR1 is MNHEY and CDR2 is SMNVEV (reference sequence). CDR3 in amino acids: CASSNEGANYGYTF. Written as DNA, the CDR3 is TGTGCCAGCAGTAACGAGGGGGCTAACTATGGCTACACCTTC.

In DNA, the CDR3 is TGTGCCGGGTTCAGGGAGGGATCCGAAAAACTGTTTTTT. The encoded protein is CAGFREGSEKLFF. The V gene is TRBV7-9, the J gene TRBJ1-4; possibly TRBD1 for D (5 bases). V was clipped by 11 bases and J by 8 bases, with 18 bases between them. Germline V gives CDR1 SEHNR, CDR2 FQNEAQ (reference sequence). The CDR3 runs to 13 residues.

V and J are TRBV27 and TRBJ1-1; maybe TRBD1 (5 bases). Germline V gene lookup returns CDR1 MNHEY and CDR2 SMNVEV (reference sequence). CDR3 length: 12 amino acids. Trimming cost V 5 bases and J 7 bases, with 11 bases left between them. CDR3 coding DNA: TGTGCCAGCAGTCCGTGGGGGGGTGAAGCTTTCTTT. It translates to CASSPWGGEAFF.

This sequence joins TRBV5-1 and TRBJ1-6, with 8 bases matching TRBD1. There are 16 residues in the CDR3. Germline loops: CDR1 SGHRS, CDR2 YFSETQ. Trimming took 8 bases from V and 0 from J; bases not matched to a gene: 7. The CDR3: CASKQGVSSYNSPLHF. As DNA, the CDR3 is TGCGCCAGTAAACAGGGGGTGAGCTCCTATAATTCACCCCTCCACTTT.

Of note for this clone: Germline and junction disagree at one end, which may indicate a read error. The V call is TRBV12-3 or TRBV12-4, the J call TRBJ1-3; TRBD1 aligns across 7 bases. The CDR3 runs 13 residues. In nucleotides, the CDR3 is TGTGCCAGCACCCTGGGACAGAGTCTCCCTGTGGATTTT. Amino acids: CASTLGQSLPVDF.

CDR3 loop: CASSTGPGANYGYTF. The CDR3 DNA reads TGTGCCAGCAGCACGGGACCGGGAGCTAACTATGGCTACACCTTC. V and J are TRBV5-6 and TRBJ1-2, with a weak D call TRBD1 (5 bases). The CDR3 has 15 residues. Germline CDR1 SGHDT, CDR2 YYEEEE. The germline V and J ends were trimmed by 4 bases and 0 bases, with 13 bases remaining between them.

The chain joins TRBV3-1 (or the pseudogene TRBV3-2) to TRBJ2-1, with 8 bases that match TRBD2. The CDR3 consists of 13 residues. V trimming: 3 bases; J trimming: 8 bases; junction bases outside the gene matches: 3. Germline CDR1 and CDR2: LGHDT and YNNKEL (reference sequence). The CDR3 protein is CASSQGLGDEQFF. In DNA, the CDR3 is TGTGCCAGCAGCCAGGGACTAGGGGATGAGCAGTTCTTC.

The gene calls are TRBV6-4 and TRBJ1-6, with D possibly matching TRBD1 (5 bases). Trimming left V 0 bases short and J 12 bases short, with 6 bases between. This CDR3 region has 12 residues. Germline lookup yields CDR1 MRHNA and CDR2 SNTAGT. The CDR3: CASSDSGGPLHF. The CDR3 DNA follows: TGTGCCAGCAGTGACTCGGGGGGACCCCTCCACTTT.

Here the CDR3 reads CASSHPWSSDEQFF. DNA of the CDR3: TGTGCCAGCAGTCACCCGTGGAGTTCGGATGAGCAGTTCTTC. The V call is TRBV2, the J call TRBJ2-1; no firm D call. The length of the CDR3 is 14 residues. V lost 5 bases and J lost 8, with 16 bases in between. The germline gives CDR1 SNHLY, CDR2 FYNNEI.

The chain is built from TRBV11-2 and TRBJ1-4, with D perhaps TRBD1 (5 bases). The CDR3 spans 14 residues. CDR1 and CDR2 (germline): SGHAT, FQNNGV. The germline V and J ends were trimmed by 3 bases and 7 bases, with 12 bases remaining between them. CDR3 amino acids: CASSFGGSGEKLFF. As DNA, the CDR3 is TGTGCCAGCAGCTTTGGGGGGTCCGGTGAAAAACTGTTTTTT.

The genes are TRBV19 and TRBJ1-4; TRBD1 agrees at 9 bases. Germline lookup yields CDR1 LNHDA and CDR2 SQIVND (reference sequence). The length of the CDR3 is 18 residues. Trimming at V came to 2 bases and at J to 3 bases, leaving 10 bases not matched to a gene. Here the CDR3 DNA reads TGTGCCAGTAGTATACCCCGACAGGGGGGGAGGTCTAATGAAAAACTGTTTTTT. Residues: CASSIPRQGGRSNEKLFF.

V and J are TRBV7-9 and TRBJ1-5, with D tentatively TRBD1 (5 bases). V lost 0 bases and J 2 bases, leaving 5 bases between the germline ends. Germline lookup yields CDR1 SEHNR and CDR2 FQNEAQ (reference sequence). This CDR3 has 14 amino acids. CDR3 bases: TGTGCCAGCAGCTTAGCAGGGGGCAATCAGCCCCAGCATTTT. This sequence encodes CASSLAGGNQPQHF.

The rearrangement joins TRBV29-1 to TRBJ2-3; a weak D match, TRBD1 (6 bases). V lost 8 bases and J lost 1, with 16 bases in between. The CDR3 loop spans 14 amino acids. The germline CDR1 and CDR2 sequences are SQVTM and ANQGSEA. The CDR3 DNA sequence: TGCAGCACTACCACAGGGTCGGGCACAGATACGCAGTATTTT. Protein: CSTTTGSGTDTQYF.

The chain combines TRBV18 with TRBJ2-2; 7 bases are a match to TRBD1. The CDR3 extends over 16 amino acids. CDR1 and CDR2 (germline): KGHSH, LQKENI. The V segment lost 0 bases and the J segment 4 bases; nucleotides outside the gene matches: 5. The CDR3 here is CASSPPVNRGTGELFF. CDR3 sequence (DNA): TGTGCCAGCTCACCACCAGTAAACAGGGGCACCGGGGAGCTGTTTTTT. The full variable domain, completed using reference TRBV18 and TRBJ2-2, is NAGVMQNPRHLVRRRGQEARLRCSPMKGHSHVYWYRQLPEEGLKFMVYLQKENIIDESGMPKERFSAEFPKEGPSILRIQQVVRGDSAAYFCASSPPVNRGTGELFFGEGSRLTVL.

This chain links TRBV7-9 with TRBJ2-7; D is uncertain. V was cut by 5 bases and J by 6 bases, with 17 bases left in between. Germline lookup yields CDR1 SEHNR and CDR2 FQNEAQ (reference sequence). The CDR3 loop spans 14 amino acids. Written as DNA, the CDR3 is TGTGCCAGCAGCCCTGGTGAGGAAAGTGGCGAGCAGTACTTC. This gives the protein CASSPGEESGEQYF.

This clone was detected only once. J is TRBJ2-1 and V is TRBV6-2 or TRBV6-3, with TRBD2 as a possible D gene (5 bases). The V gene lost 6 bases and the J gene lost 1 base, with 13 bases spanning the gap. CDR1 and CDR2 (germline): MNHEY, SVGEGT. The CDR3 spans 15 residues. CDR3 in amino acids: CASSPGGGSYNEQFF. In DNA, the CDR3 is TGTGCCAGCAGCCCTGGTGGCGGGTCCTACAATGAGCAGTTCTTC.

The rearrangement uses TRBV19 and TRBJ1-1; 8 bases fit TRBD1. The CDR3 loop spans 14 amino acids. Per the germline V gene, CDR1 is LNHDA and CDR2 is SQIVND (reference sequence). Trimming at V came to 11 bases and at J to 3 bases, leaving 11 bases not matched to a gene. CDR3 coding DNA: TGTGCCGTAAGACAGGGGTATTTCGACACTGAAGCTTTCTTT. This gives the protein CAVRQGYFDTEAFF.

This CDR3 reads CASSQSLQGACCTEAFF. CDR3 sequence (DNA): TGCGCCAGCAGTCAATCATTACAGGGGGCGTGCTGCACTGAAGCTTTCTTT. The genes are TRBV23-1 and TRBJ1-1, with 9 bases fitting TRBD1. TRBV23-1 is classed as an ORF, of uncertain function. CDR3 length: 17 amino acids. V shed 0 bases and J 4 bases; nucleotides not matched to a gene: 9.

The genes are TRBV18 and TRBJ2-2, with a weak D call TRBD1 (6 bases). CDR1 and CDR2 (germline): KGHSH, LQKENI. Trimming left V 8 bases short and J 0 bases short, with 13 bases between. This CDR3 comprises 15 residues. The CDR3 nucleotides are TGTGCCAGCCAAACAGGGACGCCGAACACCGGGGAGCTGTTTTTT. This sequence encodes CASQTGTPNTGELFF.

The gene calls are TRBV3-1 (or the pseudogene TRBV3-2) and TRBJ2-5, with 10 positions matching TRBD1. The CDR3 runs to 15 residues. From germline, CDR1 is LGHDT and CDR2 YNNKEL (reference sequence). J gave up 2 bases and V 4 bases, and 4 bases lay outside the gene matches. CDR3 residues: CASSPRTGGQETQYF. The CDR3 nucleotides are TGTGCCAGCAGCCCCCGGACAGGGGGGCAAGAGACCCAGTACTTC.

The J gene is TRBJ1-2, the V gene TRBV13, with unresolved D. The CDR3 runs to 12 residues. The germline gives CDR1 PRHDT, CDR2 FYEKMQ (reference sequence). Deletions cut 5 bases from V and 4 bases from J, with 8 bases between. The CDR3 sequence is CASSTRIYGYTF. The CDR3 DNA reads TGTGCCAGCAGCACTCGAATCTATGGCTACACCTTC.